The 3 T cell receptor beta chains given below trace back to one sample, sequenced in a study of vaccination and CD4 T cells after COVID-19. Treatment denoted: approximately 11-day PBMC culture with coronavirus spike peptide pools or control peptides (ViraFEST assay). Sequencing of DNA taken from cultured CD4+ T cells relied on the Oncomine TCR Beta short-read assay. MiXCR was run by TCRdb on the PCR reads, yielding one entry per CDR3 protein. Among about 13,000 distinct CDR3 sequences listed, 41% were seen once. Antigens for these TCRs are unknown. The starting material was CD4+ T cells from blood, cultured in vitro, obtained after SARS-CoV-2 vaccination. Receptor source: a human donor who had recovered from COVID-19.

This clonotype appeared a few times. The genes are TRBV7-8 and TRBJ1-2; D uncertain. The CDR3 spans 14 residues. Germline V gene lookup returns CDR1 SGHVS and CDR2 FQNEAQ. V lost 0 bases and J lost 7, with 12 bases in between. The CDR3 spells CASSLASGRGGYTF. CDR3 bases: TGTGCCAGCAGCTTAGCGAGCGGACGGGGTGGCTACACCTTC. Full variable domain (outside the CDR3, taken from reference TRBV7-8 and TRBJ1-2): GAGVSQSPRYKVAKRGQDVALRCDPISGHVSLFWYQQALGQGPEFLTYFQNEAQLDKSGLPSDRFFAERPEGSVSTLKIQRTQQEDSAVYLCASSLASGRGGYTFGSGTRLTVV.

This sequence joins TRBV19 and TRBJ2-2, with no clear D. The CDR3 contains 14 residues. V was shortened by 3 bases and J by 5 bases, with 10 bases between the two germline ends. Looked up from germline, CDR1 is LNHDA and CDR2 is SQIVND (reference sequence). The CDR3 bases are TGTGCCAGTAGTATGAAGACTGGTACCGGGGAGCTGTTTTTT. Encoded protein: CASSMKTGTGELFF. The full variable domain, rest sourced from reference TRBV19 and TRBJ2-2, is DGGITQSPKYLFRKEGQNVTLSCEQNLNHDAMYWYRQDPGQGLRLIYYSQIVNDFQKGDIAEGYSVSREKKESFPLTVTSAQKNPTAFYLCASSMKTGTGELFFGEGSRLTVL.

This clonotype was seen more than once but under ten times. This chain uses TRBV19 with TRBJ1-1; TRBD1 is a possible D gene (5 bases). The CDR3 length is 11 residues. CDR1 LNHDA and CDR2 SQIVND come from the germline V gene (reference sequence). V shed 6 bases and J shed 6 bases, with 8 bases lying between them. This CDR3 reads CASRAGAEAFF. The CDR3, as DNA: TGTGCCAGTAGGGCGGGGGCTGAAGCTTTCTTT.